The 16 T cell receptor beta chains presented below share a single source sample, sequenced in a study of T-cell memory formation after mild COVID-19 listed by TCRdb under 2021. The library was produced with 5' RACE. The sequencer was an Illumina NovaSeq 6000. TCRdb itself trimmed the public reads at Q25 with fastp, ran MiXCR and retained productive beta chains. A single entry per CDR3 protein holds the most common genes and DNA from its merged rows. The sample table records around 200,000 distinct CDR3 sequences; 9.5% of these occur just once. About 3.8% of the sample rests with the top ten. What was sequenced was PBMCs or a T cell subset sorted from them (not recorded which). The receptors were gathered from a man between 18 and 35 years old who had mild COVID-19 (a few samples of this study predate the infection). The sample titles of this study are shuffled in the database, so cell type and time point are left out; the donor was told from shared clones.

The chain combines TRBV2 with TRBJ2-7; a weak D match, TRBD2 (5 bases). The CDR3 is made up of 13 amino acids. Trimming stripped 5 bases from V and 6 bases from J, with 14 bases between. Germline V gene data show CDR1 as SNHLY and CDR2 as FYNNEI. The CDR3: CASSTGPRGEQYF. DNA for the CDR3: TGTGCCAGCAGTACCGGTCCCCGGGGCGAGCAGTACTTC.

This clonotype was seen ten or more times. The rearrangement uses TRBV4-3 and TRBJ2-1, with TRBD1 matching 9 bases. J gave up 6 bases and V 8 bases, and 11 bases lay outside the gene matches. CDR1 is LGHNA and CDR2 is YSLEER in the germline V gene. CDR3 size: 15 residues. CDR3 nucleotides: TGCGCCAGCGGGCCGTTGGGACAGGGAGGCAATGAGCAGTTCTTC. Translated, it gives CASGPLGQGGNEQFF.

Many counts were recorded for this clonotype. This chain connects TRBV13 to TRBJ1-1, with D tentatively TRBD1 (5 bases). Per the germline V gene, CDR1 is PRHDT and CDR2 is FYEKMQ (reference sequence). The V and J ends lost 2 bases and 6 bases respectively, with 10 bases between them. The CDR3 loop spans 13 amino acids. The CDR3 nucleotides are TGTGCCAGCAGCTTATTGAGGGGCCCTGAAGCTTTCTTT. This encodes CASSLLRGPEAFF.

This clonotype was observed a handful of times. The rearrangement links TRBV7-9 to TRBJ1-1, with 7 bases matching TRBD1. Trimming cost V 2 bases and J 4 bases; bases outside gene matches: 4. The CDR3 sequence is 14 residues long. Germline V gene sequence: CDR1 SEHNR, CDR2 FQNEAQ (reference sequence). Here the CDR3 DNA reads TGTGCCAGCAGCTTACGAGACAGGGCCACTGAAGCTTTCTTT. Translating it yields CASSLRDRATEAFF.

This clonotype was seen many times. The chain uses TRBV19 and TRBJ1-1, with D unclear. CDR3 length equals 14 residues. The V and J ends lost 9 bases and 0 bases respectively, with 14 bases between them. Germline assignment: CDR1 LNHDA and CDR2 SQIVND (reference sequence). In DNA, the CDR3 is TGTGCCAGCTTTTCTTATGGACTGAACACTGAAGCTTTCTTT. Translation: CASFSYGLNTEAFF.

The chain couples TRBV7-2 to TRBJ2-6; D is possibly TRBD2 (5 bases). CDR3 size: 16 residues. Germline-derived CDR1 and CDR2 are SGHTA and FQGNSA. Between the trimmed V and J ends, which lost 2 bases and 0 bases, there was a span of 8 bases. This CDR3 is CASSLRGGSGANVLTF. Here the CDR3 DNA reads TGTGCCAGCAGCTTACGCGGAGGCTCTGGGGCCAACGTCCTGACTTTC. Using reference TRBV7-2 and TRBJ2-6 for the parts outside the CDR3, the full variable domain is GAGVSQSPSNKVTEKGKDVELRCDPISGHTALYWYRQSLGQGLEFLIYFQGNSAPDKSGLPSDRFSAERTGGSVSTLTIQRTQQEDSAVYLCASSLRGGSGANVLTFGAGSRLTVL.

The sample holds many counts of this clonotype. This sequence joins TRBV5-6 and TRBJ2-2; 11 bases match TRBD2. The V gene's germline CDR1 is SGHDT and CDR2 YYEEEE. J gave up 5 bases and V 1 base, and 7 bases lay outside the gene matches. The CDR3 is 17 residues long. This CDR3 reads CASSLLLAGGRTGELFF. The CDR3 DNA is TGTGCCAGCAGCTTGCTCCTAGCGGGGGGCAGGACCGGGGAGCTGTTTTTT.

Many counts were recorded for this clonotype. The chain uses TRBV6-1 and TRBJ2-3; 9 nucleotides match TRBD2. The J segment lost 4 bases and the V segment lost 3 bases, leaving 8 bases of the junction unmatched. CDR3 length: 16 residues. Germline assignment: CDR1 MNHNS and CDR2 SASEGT. The CDR3 loop is CASSDYGGGASDTQYF. The CDR3 coding sequence is TGTGCCAGCAGTGACTATGGCGGGGGGGCCTCAGATACGCAGTATTTT.

The chain employs TRBV7-9 and TRBJ2-1; D remains unclear. In germline, CDR1 is SEHNR, CDR2 FQNEAQ (reference sequence). V dropped 8 bases and J dropped 8 bases, with 10 bases sitting between them. The CDR3 runs to 11 residues. The CDR3 reads CASGTTHEQFF. DNA for the CDR3: TGTGCCAGCGGAACAACACATGAGCAGTTCTTC.

The rearrangement links TRBV6-5 to TRBJ2-3, with 7 bases lining up with TRBD2. Trimming took 4 bases from V and 0 from J; bases not matched to a gene: 7. Germline V gene lookup returns CDR1 MNHEY and CDR2 SVGAGI. This CDR3 spans 16 amino acids. The CDR3 DNA sequence: TGTGCCAGCAGTTTCACACTAGCGCGCAGCACAGATACGCAGTATTTT. Translating it yields CASSFTLARSTDTQYF.

This clonotype was seen repeatedly, ten times or more. The chain links TRBV20-1 to TRBJ1-2; D gene unclear. Germline V lookup: CDR1 DFQATT, CDR2 SNEGSKA (reference sequence). There are 13 residues in the CDR3. Trimming pared 5 bases from V and 0 bases from J, leaving 10 bases between. CDR3: CSAWTDTNYGYTF. The CDR3 nucleotides read TGCAGTGCTTGGACGGATACTAACTATGGCTACACCTTC.

The rearrangement joins TRBV6-5 to TRBJ1-4, with D possibly matching TRBD1 (5 bases). V lost 2 bases and J lost 7, with 11 bases in between. The CDR3 is 14 residues long. In germline, CDR1 is MNHEY, CDR2 SVGAGI. The CDR3 region is CASSYGQRGEKLFF. The CDR3 region has the DNA TGTGCCAGCAGTTACGGGCAAAGGGGTGAAAAACTGTTTTTT.

A few counts support this clonotype. CDR3 DNA sequence: TGCAGAGCCGGGGACAGTTTCACTGAAGCTTTCTTT. Its translation is CRAGDSFTEAFF. The gene calls are TRBV20-1 and TRBJ1-1; 7 bases map to TRBD1. The germline V gene encodes CDR1 DFQATT and CDR2 SNEGSKA (reference sequence). There are 12 residues in the CDR3.

This clonotype was counted ten times or more. The gene calls are TRBV5-1 and TRBJ1-4; D is unresolved. The V end lost 2 bases, the J end lost 4 bases, and 9 bases lay between the germline ends. Germline V gene lookup returns CDR1 SGHRS and CDR2 YFSETQ. The CDR3 length is 14 residues. CDR3 loop: CASSFRTLNEKLFF. CDR3 nucleotides: TGCGCCAGCAGCTTCCGGACCCTTAATGAAAAACTGTTTTTT.

In this sample, this clonotype turned up a few times. This chain uses TRBV5-1 with TRBJ2-5; D may match TRBD1 or TRBD2 (5 bases each). CDR3 length: 14 residues. Germline V gene lookup returns CDR1 SGHRS and CDR2 YFSETQ. V shed 2 bases and J shed 3 bases, with 11 bases lying between them. DNA of the CDR3: TGCGCCAGCAGCTTTGGGAGACAGAAAGAGACCCAGTACTTC. Amino acid sequence: CASSFGRQKETQYF.

This clonotype was seen repeatedly, ten times or more. Sequence at one end of the junction differs from germline and may be a read error. The rearrangement links TRBV7-2 to TRBJ2-5; 12 bases are a match to TRBD2. The germline V gene encodes CDR1 SGHTA and CDR2 FQGNSA. The CDR3 length is 15 residues. This CDR3 reads CASSLGLAGTETQYF. CDR3 sequence (DNA): TGCGCCAGCAGCCTTGGACTAGCGGGGACGGAGACCCAGTACTTC.